This T cell receptor beta chain derives from a study of blood T cell repertoires in COVID-19. From germline, CDR1 is SGHAT and CDR2 FQNNGV. This CDR3 contains 15 residues. The J segment lost 7 bases and the V segment lost 5 bases, leaving 12 bases of the junction unmatched. Measured with immunoSEQ multiplex PCR; TCRdb has only the in-frame clones, and not every one. This sample has under 300,000 clones; approximately 86% occur once, and the top ten carry approximately 6.8%. Source material: peripheral blood. The TCR comes from a woman aged 65 to 85 with active or convalescent COVID-19. V and J are TRBV11-2 and TRBJ2-7; TRBD1 matches at 9 bases. CDR3 in DNA: TGTGCCAGCAGCGGTGGGACAGGGAGTATGAGGGAGCAGTACTTC. As protein: CASSGGTGSMREQYF.